Listed here are 30 T cell receptor beta chains from one sample, sequenced in a study of OX40 agonist ivuxolimab in advanced cancers. The method was immunoSEQ multiplex PCR; TCRdb's version includes in-frame clones alone and lacks a portion of them. The sample includes tens of thousands of clones, 70% to 90% seen only once; the top ten take 2.5% to 3%. This sample comprised CD4+ or CD8+ T cells sorted from blood, obtained in a trial of the OX40 agonist ivuxolimab. These receptors all come from an adult with an advanced solid tumor such as melanoma, head and neck, liver or kidney cancer.

This clone was seen more than once but under ten times. The CDR3 DNA sequence: TGTGCCAGCAGTCTGACCACCTCCTACGAGCAGTACTTC. Translated, it gives CASSLTTSYEQYF. The V gene is TRBV6-1, the J gene TRBJ2-7; no clear D. Trimming shortened V by 5 bases and J by 0 bases, and 8 bases separated the two germline ends. CDR1 MNHNS and CDR2 SASEGT come from the germline V gene. The CDR3 consists of 13 residues.

CDR3 residues: CASSRDTGELFF. In nucleotides, the CDR3 is TGTGCCAGTAGTAGGGACACCGGGGAGCTGTTTTTT. This chain uses TRBV19 with TRBJ2-2; D not resolved. CDR1 and CDR2 from the germline V gene are LNHDA and SQIVND (reference sequence). CDR3 length: 12 amino acids. Trimming stripped 4 bases from V and 3 bases from J, with 3 bases between. Variable domain in full (rest from reference TRBV19 and TRBJ2-2): DGGITQSPKYLFRKEGQNVTLSCEQNLNHDAMYWYRQDPGQGLRLIYYSQIVNDFQKGDIAEGYSVSREKKESFPLTVTSAQKNPTAFYLCASSRDTGELFFGEGSRLTVL.

The table lists this clone with a count of one. V is TRBV30 and J is TRBJ2-1, with D hard to call. V was clipped by 2 bases and J by 7 bases, with 12 bases between them. The CDR3 runs to 13 residues. The V gene's germline CDR1 is GTSNPN and CDR2 SVGIG (reference sequence). CDR3 coding DNA: TGTGCCTGGAGTCCAACAGTTATAAATGAGCAGTTCTTC. This translates into CAWSPTVINEQFF.

The gene calls are TRBV18 and TRBJ2-2, with 10 bases matching TRBD2. The CDR3 is made up of 15 amino acids. In germline, CDR1 is KGHSH, CDR2 LQKENI. V shed 8 bases and J 3 bases; nucleotides not matched to a gene: 6. The CDR3 loop is CASAQSGRDTGELFF. The DNA for the CDR3 is TGTGCCAGCGCCCAAAGCGGGAGGGACACCGGGGAGCTGTTTTTT.

The gene calls are TRBV28 and TRBJ2-5; D gene ambiguous. The germline CDR1 and CDR2 sequences are MDHEN and SYDVKM. The CDR3 contains 16 residues. Trimming removed 5 bases at V and 5 bases at J, with 21 bases between. The CDR3, as DNA: TGTGCCAGCAGTCGAAACTTGTTAGGCCGTACGGAGACCCAGTACTTC. Translation: CASSRNLLGRTETQYF.

The chain uses TRBV4-3 and TRBJ2-2; D might be TRBD2 (6 bases). CDR3 size: 17 residues. The germline V gene encodes CDR1 LGHNA and CDR2 YSLEER. V dropped 2 bases and J dropped 0 bases, with 13 bases sitting between them. The CDR3 coding sequence is TGCGCCAGCAGCCAAAATCTAAGACTAGCGAACACCGGGGAGCTGTTTTTT. This translates into CASSQNLRLANTGELFF.

This rearrangement joins TRBV6-6 to TRBJ1-4; weak D call: TRBD1 (5 bases). CDR1 and CDR2 (germline): MNHNY, SVGAGI (reference sequence). Trimming cost V 6 bases and J 2 bases, with 10 bases left between them. The CDR3 consists of 14 residues. CDR3 protein: CASSRTWTNEKLFF. CDR3 bases: TGTGCCAGCAGCCGGACATGGACTAATGAAAAACTGTTTTTT.

The chain carries TRBV11-3 and TRBJ1-2; 7 bases align to TRBD1. Germline CDR1 SGHNT, CDR2 YENEEA. V shed 4 bases and J 8 bases; nucleotides not matched to a gene: 13. The CDR3 runs 15 residues. The CDR3 nucleotides read TGTGCCAGCAGCTCCCAAGGGGGCTCCCGCCGGGGCTACACCTTC. Protein sequence: CASSSQGGSRRGYTF.

This chain joins TRBV5-4 and TRBJ2-1, with D unclear. CDR3 length: 14 residues. The germline gives CDR1 SGHNT, CDR2 YYREEE (reference sequence). The germline V and J ends were trimmed by 6 bases and 4 bases, with 14 bases remaining between them. The CDR3 here is CASKESRAYNEQFF. DNA for the CDR3: TGTGCCAGCAAGGAAAGCCGGGCTTACAATGAGCAGTTCTTC.

The CDR3 nucleotides are TGTGCCAGCAGTTTAACAGGGTCGGGGACTGAAGCTTTCTTT. This codes for CASSLTGSGTEAFF. The V gene is TRBV28, the J gene TRBJ1-1; possible D gene TRBD1, 6 bases. From germline, CDR1 is MDHEN and CDR2 SYDVKM. V was clipped by 2 bases and J by 5 bases, with 12 bases between them. The CDR3 runs 14 residues.

This clone has a handful of counts. This chain uses TRBV7-8 with TRBJ1-1; no reliable D call. The CDR3 spans 13 residues. From germline, CDR1 is SGHVS and CDR2 FQNEAQ. V lost 2 bases and J lost 1, with 5 bases in between. The CDR3 bases are TGTGCCAGCAGCTTACAGAGGAACACTGAAGCTTTCTTT. It yields the protein CASSLQRNTEAFF.

The genes are TRBV18 and TRBJ2-3; 9 bases agree with TRBD1. Germline CDR1 KGHSH, CDR2 LQKENI. The CDR3 contains 14 residues. V lost 3 bases and J lost 5; bases outside the gene matches: 3. The CDR3 region has the DNA TGTGCCAGCTCACCCAGACAGGGGGGAGATACGCAGTATTTT. It encodes CASSPRQGGDTQYF.

This clone was seen once. The V and J genes are TRBV7-9 and TRBJ1-1; 7 positions agree with TRBD1. The CDR3 extends over 13 amino acids. V shed 4 bases and J 1 base; nucleotides not matched to a gene: 0. The germline V gene has CDR1 SEHNR and CDR2 FQNEAQ (reference sequence). The CDR3 sequence: CASSWTGNTEAFF. Written as DNA, the CDR3 is TGTGCCAGCAGCTGGACAGGGAACACTGAAGCTTTCTTT. Together with reference TRBV7-9 and TRBJ1-1, the CDR3 gives the full variable domain: DTGVSQNPRHKITKRGQNVTFRCDPISEHNRLYWYRQTLGQGPEFLTYFQNEAQLEKSRLLSDRFSAERPKGSFSTLEIQRTEQGDSAMYLCASSWTGNTEAFFGQGTRLTVV.

The chain couples TRBV28 to TRBJ1-4, with a possible D match to TRBD1 (5 bases). Trimming pared 5 bases from V and 6 bases from J, leaving 10 bases between. The CDR3 runs 13 residues. Germline loops: CDR1 MDHEN, CDR2 SYDVKM. CDR3 sequence: CASSQGGDEKLFF. The CDR3 coding sequence is TGTGCCAGCAGTCAAGGAGGGGATGAAAAACTGTTTTTT. Full variable domain (missing parts from reference TRBV28 and TRBJ1-4): DVKVTQSSRYLVKRTGEKVFLECVQDMDHENMFWYRQDPGLGLRLIYFSYDVKMKEKGDIPEGYSVSREKKERFSLILESASTNQTSMYLCASSQGGDEKLFFGSGTQLSVL.

This sequence joins TRBV5-4 and TRBJ2-7; 8 positions match TRBD1. Losses at the gene ends were 10 bases for V and 2 bases for J; bases not matched to a gene: 17. The CDR3 has 16 residues. Germline CDR1 SGHNT, CDR2 YYREEE (reference sequence). The DNA for the CDR3 is TGTGCCCTAACCATACAATCGGACAGGGCCCCCTACGAGCAGTACTTC. Residues: CALTIQSDRAPYEQYF.

About this clone itself: Its ends do not fully match the called genes, so a read error is possible. V and J are TRBV28 and TRBJ1-5, with a weak D call TRBD1 (5 bases). The CDR3 totals 13 residues. CDR1 and CDR2 (germline): MDHEN, SYDVKM. In DNA, the CDR3 is TGTGCCGCAGGGTCGGGGGGGAATCAACCCCAGCATTTT. Protein product: CAAGSGGNQPQHF. Full variable domain (missing parts from reference TRBV28 and TRBJ1-5): DVKVTQSSRYLVKRTGEKVFLECVQDMDHENMFWYRQDPGLGLRLIYFSYDVKMKEKGDIPEGYSVSREKKERFSLILESASTNQTSMYLCAAGSGGNQPQHFGDGTRLSIL.

This chain connects TRBV28 to TRBJ1-1; no clear D. The V and J ends lost 5 bases and 4 bases respectively, with 11 bases between them. The CDR3 contains 13 residues. From germline, CDR1 is MDHEN and CDR2 SYDVKM. As DNA, the CDR3 is TGTGCCAGCAGTGCGGTACGGGGCACTGAAGCTTTCTTT. This gives the protein CASSAVRGTEAFF. Based on the CDR3 plus reference TRBV28 and TRBJ1-1, the full variable domain is DVKVTQSSRYLVKRTGEKVFLECVQDMDHENMFWYRQDPGLGLRLIYFSYDVKMKEKGDIPEGYSVSREKKERFSLILESASTNQTSMYLCASSAVRGTEAFFGQGTRLTVV.

The chain joins TRBV14 to TRBJ1-2; 8 bases map to TRBD1. Germline V CDR1 and CDR2: SGHDN, FVKESK. The V and J ends lost 4 bases and 0 bases, in that order; junction bases with no gene match: 4. This CDR3 has 15 amino acids. CDR3 in DNA: TGTGCCAGCAGCCCGGGGACAGGAGCTAACTATGGCTACACCTTC. Translating gives CASSPGTGANYGYTF.

The gene calls are TRBV2 and TRBJ2-7; D is possibly TRBD1 (5 bases). Germline-derived CDR1 and CDR2 are SNHLY and FYNNEI. Trimming pared 7 bases from V and 7 bases from J, leaving 11 bases between. This CDR3 is built from 11 residues. Here the CDR3 reads CASNLGVEQYF. The CDR3 coding sequence is TGTGCCAGCAACCTAGGGGTGGAGCAGTACTTC.

This clone was recorded once. The V gene is TRBV19, the J gene TRBJ2-7; 8 positions match TRBD2. This CDR3 region has 15 residues. V dropped 7 bases and J dropped 0; count of bases not matched to a gene: 8. Per the germline V gene, CDR1 is LNHDA and CDR2 is SQIVND (reference sequence). The CDR3 region has the DNA TGTGCCAGTACCAAAACCGGGACTAGCTCCTACGAGCAGTACTTC. Protein: CASTKTGTSSYEQYF.

V is TRBV16 and J is TRBJ1-5; no firm D call. From germline, CDR1 is KGHSY and CDR2 FQNENV. V lost 2 bases, J lost 0 bases, and 8 bases lay in between. The CDR3 runs 15 residues. The CDR3 sequence: CASSQRAYSNQPQHF. DNA of the CDR3: TGTGCCAGCAGCCAACGAGCTTATAGCAATCAGCCCCAGCATTTT.

The J gene is TRBJ2-3, the V gene TRBV19; D tentatively fits TRBD1 or TRBD2 (6 bases each). Germline V lookup: CDR1 LNHDA, CDR2 SQIVND (reference sequence). The CDR3 length is 17 residues. Trimming took off 1 base at V and 3 bases at J, with 17 bases between the two ends. The CDR3 bases are TGTGCCAGTAGTATAGTCTCGGGGGCCGTGGGGACAGATACGCAGTATTTT. It encodes CASSIVSGAVGTDTQYF.

The J gene is TRBJ2-1, the V gene TRBV10-3; 7 positions agree with TRBD1. The CDR3 is 15 amino acids. J lost 8 bases, V lost 6 bases, and 13 bases had no gene match. Germline V gene lookup returns CDR1 ENHRY and CDR2 SYGVKD. In DNA form, the CDR3 reads TGTGCCATCAGGGGAGACAGGGTGGACGGTGATGAGCAGTTCTTC. Its protein product is CAIRGDRVDGDEQFF.

The rearrangement joins TRBV19 to TRBJ1-2, with D hard to call. Trimming cost V 4 bases and J 1 base, with 16 bases left between them. Germline V gives CDR1 LNHDA, CDR2 SQIVND (reference sequence). The CDR3 has 16 residues. CDR3 residues: CASSRRTNQVNYGYTF. The CDR3 coding sequence is TGTGCCAGTAGTAGACGGACGAACCAAGTTAACTATGGCTACACCTTC.

This chain joins TRBV10-3 and TRBJ2-1; 13 bases map to TRBD2. The CDR3 sequence is 19 residues long. CDR1 and CDR2 from the germline V gene are ENHRY and SYGVKD. After removal of 4 bases from V and 5 bases from J, the junction contained 14 bases not matched to a gene. CDR3 in amino acids: CAISGGRTSGSLANNEQFF. Here the CDR3 DNA reads TGTGCCATCAGTGGGGGAAGGACTAGCGGGAGCCTCGCGAACAATGAGCAGTTCTTC.

The rearrangement uses TRBV27 and TRBJ2-7, with a possible D match to TRBD1 (6 bases). V lost 3 bases, J lost 7 bases, and 19 bases lay in between. The length of the CDR3 is 15 residues. Germline CDR1 MNHEY, CDR2 SMNVEV (reference sequence). The CDR3 coding sequence is TGTGCCAGCAGTTTCAGGGGAACCACTCATCGGGAGCAGTACTTC. This codes for CASSFRGTTHREQYF.

V and J are TRBV28 and TRBJ1-4; no definite D call. The germline V gene has CDR1 MDHEN and CDR2 SYDVKM. Trimming removed 4 bases at V and 3 bases at J, with 6 bases between. CDR3 length: 13 amino acids. CDR3 DNA: TGTGCCAGCAGTTCCGGAGCTAATGAAAAACTGTTTTTT. Translating it yields CASSSGANEKLFF.

This clone is a singleton in its sample. The V and J genes are TRBV5-1 and TRBJ2-1, with 10 bases matching TRBD2. The ends lost 4 bases at V and 4 bases at J; junction bases unmatched: 5. CDR3 length equals 15 residues. Germline V CDR1 and CDR2: SGHRS, YFSETQ. CDR3 sequence reads: CASSPGLAPYNEQFF. The CDR3 DNA sequence: TGCGCCAGCAGCCCGGGACTAGCGCCTTACAATGAGCAGTTCTTC.

The chain combines TRBV5-5 with TRBJ2-7, with D perhaps matching TRBD1 (6 bases). The CDR3 spans 15 residues. Between the trimmed V and J ends, which lost 1 base and 5 bases, there was a span of 16 bases. Per germline, CDR1 SGHKS and CDR2 YYEKEE (reference sequence). CDR3 DNA: TGTGCCAGCAGCTTGTCCCACAGGGTGCCCCACGAGCAGTACTTC. Its protein is CASSLSHRVPHEQYF.

The CDR3 loop reads CASSMFPLSGANVLTF. As DNA, the CDR3 is TGTGCCAGTAGTATGTTCCCCCTCTCTGGGGCCAACGTCCTGACTTTC. V and J are TRBV19 and TRBJ2-6; D call uncertain. V lost 3 bases, J lost 0 bases, and 9 bases lay in between. The CDR3 sequence is 16 residues long. The germline V gene encodes CDR1 LNHDA and CDR2 SQIVND (reference sequence).